One and the same sample provided the 15 T cell receptor beta chains below, sequenced in a study of identical twins. TCRdb called the 5' RACE reads again in MiXCR, with one record for every CDR3 protein. The sample yields some 330,000 distinct CDR3 sequences, approximately 8.7% seen once. The material sequenced was naive T cells sorted from blood. The receptor set was obtained from a woman between 45 and 60 years old in good health.

The genes are TRBV6-5 and TRBJ2-1; no reliable D call. V was cut by 5 bases and J by 8 bases, with 16 bases left in between. Germline loops: CDR1 MNHEY, CDR2 SVGAGI. This CDR3 contains 14 residues. The CDR3 bases are TGTGCCAGCAGTCTTAGTCTAAGGAGTGATGAGCAGTTCTTC. Its protein product is CASSLSLRSDEQFF.

The genes are TRBV6-1 and TRBJ2-3, with TRBD1 identical over 8 bases. The V gene's germline CDR1 is MNHNS and CDR2 SASEGT. The J segment lost 2 bases and the V segment lost 1 base, leaving 8 bases of the junction unmatched. CDR3 size: 17 residues. CDR3: CASSEEGQGTVTDTQYF. In DNA form, the CDR3 reads TGTGCCAGCAGTGAAGAAGGACAGGGAACAGTCACAGATACGCAGTATTTT.

This clonotype came up a few times. The chain has TRBV5-1 and TRBJ2-5, with a possible D match to TRBD1 (6 bases). Deletions cut 0 bases from V and 2 bases from J, with 11 bases between. There are 15 residues in the CDR3. Per germline, CDR1 SGHRS and CDR2 YFSETQ. The CDR3 DNA is TGCGCCAGCAGCTTGGGTCCAGGGGAGCAAGAGACCCAGTACTTC. Translation: CASSLGPGEQETQYF.

This clonotype came up many times. The rearrangement links TRBV20-1 to TRBJ2-3, with D maybe TRBD2 (6 bases). Trimming left V 5 bases short and J 2 bases short, with 17 bases between. This CDR3 is 15 amino acids long. Germline CDR1 reads DFQATT; CDR2 reads SNEGSKA (reference sequence). CDR3 residues: CSAYPGRGDTDTQYF. DNA of the CDR3: TGCAGTGCTTATCCCGGGAGAGGGGACACAGATACGCAGTATTTT.

In this sample, this clonotype turned up many times. The gene calls are TRBV10-3 and TRBJ2-3; D is unclear. V was pared by 0 bases and J by 4 bases, with 8 bases between. Germline V gives CDR1 ENHRY, CDR2 SYGVKD. This CDR3 contains 14 residues. This CDR3 is CAISESKMADTQYF. In DNA, the CDR3 is TGTGCCATCAGTGAGTCGAAAATGGCAGATACGCAGTATTTT.

This clonotype was recorded many times. The chain couples TRBV6-2 or TRBV6-3 to TRBJ1-1, with 8 bases lining up with TRBD1. The CDR3 length is 16 residues. J was trimmed by 1 base and V by 2 bases; bases with no gene match: 6. From germline, CDR1 is MNHEY and CDR2 SVGEGT. The CDR3 region has the DNA TGTGCCAGCAGTTACCCCAAGACAGGGGCGAACACTGAAGCTTTCTTT. This sequence encodes CASSYPKTGANTEAFF.

V gene TRBV20-1 combines with J gene TRBJ2-3; either TRBD1 or TRBD2 may fit D (5 bases each). Germline lookup yields CDR1 DFQATT and CDR2 SNEGSKA (reference sequence). The CDR3 runs 14 residues. V was clipped by 6 bases and J by 3 bases, with 16 bases between them. The CDR3 loop is CSARTDWGTDTQYF. Here the CDR3 DNA reads TGCAGTGCCAGGACCGATTGGGGGACAGATACGCAGTATTTT.

The gene calls are TRBV12-3 or TRBV12-4 and TRBJ2-2; tentatively, D is TRBD2 (6 bases). This CDR3 is built from 12 residues. Deletions cut 4 bases from V and 7 bases from J, with 7 bases between. The CDR3 is CASSYSGGELFF. CDR3 in DNA: TGTGCCAGCAGTTATAGCGGCGGGGAGCTGTTTTTT.

The chain uses TRBV27 and TRBJ1-4, with 10 bases matching TRBD1. Per germline, CDR1 MNHEY and CDR2 SMNVEV (reference sequence). The CDR3 totals 16 residues. Germline trimming cut 1 base from V and 8 bases from J; bases unmatched to any gene: 7. The CDR3 nucleotides are TGTGCCAGCAGTTTATTCAGACAGGGGGCGAAAGAAAAACTGTTTTTT. Its protein is CASSLFRQGAKEKLFF. The variable domain in full, with the rest retrieved from reference TRBV27 and TRBJ1-4, is EAQVTQNPRYLITVTGKKLTVTCSQNMNHEYMSWYRQDPGLGLRQIYYSMNVEVTDKGDVPEGYKVSRKEKRNFPLILESPSPNQTSLYFCASSLFRQGAKEKLFFGSGTQLSVL.

Only a few counts were recorded for this clonotype. This chain connects TRBV5-1 to TRBJ2-3; 9 nucleotides agree with TRBD2. The CDR3 has 16 amino acids. Per the germline V gene, CDR1 is SGHRS and CDR2 is YFSETQ. The ends lost 4 bases at V and 4 bases at J; junction bases unmatched: 10. The CDR3: CASSPGTSIHPDTQYF. The DNA of the CDR3 is TGCGCCAGCAGCCCTGGGACTAGCATTCATCCAGATACGCAGTATTTT. Supplemented by reference TRBV5-1 and TRBJ2-3, the full variable domain reads KAGVTQTPRYLIKTRGQQVTLSCSPISGHRSVSWYQQTPGQGLQFLFEYFSETQRNKGNFPGRFSGRQFSNSRSEMNVSTLELGDSALYLCASSPGTSIHPDTQYFGPGTRLTVL.

Ten or more counts support this clonotype. The chain recombines TRBV2 with TRBJ2-4, with a possible D match to TRBD1 (6 bases). Germline CDR1 and CDR2: SNHLY and FYNNEI. The V gene lost 9 bases and the J gene lost 0 bases, with 12 bases spanning the gap. This CDR3 is 14 amino acids long. The CDR3 sequence: CASQGSRAKNIQYF. In nucleotides, the CDR3 is TGTGCCAGTCAGGGGAGTAGAGCCAAAAACATTCAGTACTTC.

In this sample, this clonotype turned up many times. V is TRBV12-3 or TRBV12-4 and J is TRBJ2-3, with 8 bases that match TRBD2. The CDR3 runs 16 residues. V shed 2 bases and J 4 bases; nucleotides not matched to a gene: 8. The CDR3 here is CASSLSSGSRSDTQYF. DNA of the CDR3: TGTGCCAGCAGTTTATCCAGCGGGAGTAGGTCAGATACGCAGTATTTT.

Ten or more counts support this clonotype. The genes are TRBV24-1 and TRBJ1-2; a weak D match, TRBD1 (6 bases). From germline, CDR1 is KGHDR and CDR2 SFDVKD. CDR3 length: 13 amino acids. V was pared by 5 bases and J by 9 bases, with 15 bases between. CDR3 protein: CATSAGRGKSYTF. For the CDR3, the DNA is TGTGCCACCAGTGCAGGGAGGGGGAAGAGCTACACCTTC.

In DNA, the CDR3 is TGCGCCAGCAGCTCCCGGAGGGACAGGGTTCAAGATATTAATTCACCCCTCCACTTT. Translating gives CASSSRRDRVQDINSPLHF. This sequence joins TRBV5-1 and TRBJ1-6; 9 nucleotides align to TRBD1. Trimming took 3 bases from V and 6 from J; bases not matched to a gene: 16. Germline V gives CDR1 SGHRS, CDR2 YFSETQ. There are 19 residues in the CDR3. Looking up the rest from reference TRBV5-1 and TRBJ1-6 gives the full variable domain: KAGVTQTPRYLIKTRGQQVTLSCSPISGHRSVSWYQQTPGQGLQFLFEYFSETQRNKGNFPGRFSGRQFSNSRSEMNVSTLELGDSALYLCASSSRRDRVQDINSPLHFGNGTRLTVT.

The sample holds many counts of this clonotype. The chain links TRBV5-1 to TRBJ2-4; 10 bases are shared with TRBD1. CDR1 is SGHRS, CDR2 YFSETQ, per germline. The CDR3 spans 16 residues. The V gene end was trimmed by 4 bases and the J gene end by 8 bases; junction bases not matched to a gene: 12. This CDR3 reads CASSPGQGWISDIQYF. The CDR3 DNA is TGCGCCAGCAGCCCGGGACAGGGGTGGATATCGGACATTCAGTACTTC.